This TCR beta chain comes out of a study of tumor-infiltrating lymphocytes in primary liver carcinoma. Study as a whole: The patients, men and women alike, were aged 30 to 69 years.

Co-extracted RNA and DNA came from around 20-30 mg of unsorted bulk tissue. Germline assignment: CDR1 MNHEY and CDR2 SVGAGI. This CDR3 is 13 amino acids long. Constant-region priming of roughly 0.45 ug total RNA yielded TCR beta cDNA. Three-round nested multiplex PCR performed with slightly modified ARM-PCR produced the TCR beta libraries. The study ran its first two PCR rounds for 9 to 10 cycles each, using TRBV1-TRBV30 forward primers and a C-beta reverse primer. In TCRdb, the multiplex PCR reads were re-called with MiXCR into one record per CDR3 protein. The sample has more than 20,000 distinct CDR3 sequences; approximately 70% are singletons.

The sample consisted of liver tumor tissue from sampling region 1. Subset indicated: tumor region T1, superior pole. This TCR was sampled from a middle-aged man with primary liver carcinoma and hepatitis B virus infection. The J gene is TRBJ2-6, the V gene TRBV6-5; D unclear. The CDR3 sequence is CESTVWGANVLTF. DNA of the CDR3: TGTGAGAGCACCGTGTGGGGGGCCAACGTCCTGACTTTC.